The 19 T cell receptor beta chains reported below all come from one sample, sequenced in a study of cytomegalovirus exposure and HLA in healthy donors. 13 Jbeta primers and 60 Vbeta primers were used for the PCR. The protocol was immunoSEQ multiplex PCR, while the TCRdb copy is restricted to in-frame clones and leaves out a portion. This sample has 140,000 to 150,000 clones, with 70% to 85% found just once. What was sequenced was PBMCs. These receptors all come from a woman in her sixties in good health and CMV-seropositive.

A note on this clone: The same CDR3 arises from other DNA sequences in this sample as well. The gene calls are TRBV7-2 and TRBJ2-5; D call uncertain. The germline V gene encodes CDR1 SGHTA and CDR2 FQGNSA. Deletions cut 4 bases from V and 2 bases from J, with 2 bases between. The CDR3 has 11 residues. Here the CDR3 reads CASSSQETQYF. As DNA, the CDR3 is TGTGCCAGCAGCTCTCAAGAGACCCAGTACTTC.

The CDR3 DNA is TGTGCCAGTAGCCCATTGGACAGGGCGGTCTATGGCTACACCTTC. Translation: CASSPLDRAVYGYTF. The chain joins TRBV19 to TRBJ1-2, with TRBD1 identical over 8 bases. The CDR3 is 15 residues long. The V segment lost 6 bases and the J segment 4 bases; nucleotides outside the gene matches: 10. Germline V gives CDR1 LNHDA, CDR2 SQIVND (reference sequence).

The chain is built from TRBV7-3 and TRBJ1-1, with TRBD1 identical over 9 bases. The CDR3 has 14 residues. Per germline, CDR1 SGHTA and CDR2 FQGTGA. V shed 4 bases, J shed 5 bases, and the junction held 5 bases outside the gene matches. The CDR3 loop is CASSSRQGDTEAFF. The CDR3 DNA is TGTGCCAGCAGCTCCCGACAGGGGGATACTGAAGCTTTCTTT. Full variable domain (remainder filled in from reference TRBV7-3 and TRBJ1-1): GAGVSQTPSNKVTEKGKYVELRCDPISGHTALYWYRQSLGQGPEFLIYFQGTGAADDSGLPNDRFFAVRPEGSVSTLKIQRTERGDSAVYLCASSSRQGDTEAFFGQGTRLTVV.

J is TRBJ2-1 and V is TRBV7-9, with 13 nucleotides matching TRBD2. The CDR3 extends over 17 amino acids. Looked up from germline, CDR1 is SEHNR and CDR2 is FQNEAQ (reference sequence). Trimming took 6 bases from V and 7 from J; bases not matched to a gene: 12. The CDR3 sequence is CASREILGTSGINEQFF. As DNA, the CDR3 is TGTGCCAGCAGAGAGATCCTGGGGACTAGCGGGATAAATGAGCAGTTCTTC.

The gene calls are TRBV28 and TRBJ2-7, with D possibly matching TRBD2 (5 bases). Looked up from germline, CDR1 is MDHEN and CDR2 is SYDVKM. V gave up 5 bases and J gave up 3 bases, with 8 bases separating them. The length of the CDR3 is 12 residues. The CDR3 bases are TGTGCCAGCAGTCCTAGCAACTACGAGCAGTACTTC. The encoded protein is CASSPSNYEQYF.

V and J are TRBV27 and TRBJ1-3; weak D call: TRBD1 (5 bases). The germline gives CDR1 MNHEY, CDR2 SMNVEV (reference sequence). CDR3 length: 16 residues. Trimming removed 2 bases at V and 3 bases at J, with 14 bases between. As DNA, the CDR3 is TGTGCCAGCAGTTTACGGGGGGGGAGATATGGAAACACCATATATTTT. The encoded protein is CASSLRGGRYGNTIYF.

The rearrangement uses TRBV6-6 and TRBJ1-2; D is possibly TRBD1 (5 bases). Germline values: CDR1 MNHNY, CDR2 SVGAGI (reference sequence). The CDR3 has 13 amino acids. Trimming took 4 bases from V and 5 from J, leaving 11 bases between them. The CDR3: CASSLQVIYGYTF. The CDR3 DNA sequence: TGTGCCAGCAGTTTACAGGTTATATATGGCTACACCTTC.

The chain joins TRBV5-8 to TRBJ1-1, with 7 bases aligning to TRBD1. CDR3 length: 14 amino acids. CDR1 and CDR2 from the germline V gene are SGHTS and YDEGEE. The ends lost 5 bases at V and 2 bases at J; junction bases unmatched: 6. CDR3 sequence: CASSSGQVNTEAFF. CDR3 DNA: TGTGCCAGCAGTAGTGGACAGGTTAACACTGAAGCTTTCTTT.

The chain employs TRBV5-1 and TRBJ1-4, with D hard to call. V was shortened by 3 bases and J by 3 bases, with 12 bases between the two germline ends. The CDR3 is 15 amino acids. Germline V gene sequence: CDR1 SGHRS, CDR2 YFSETQ. CDR3 DNA sequence: TGCGCCAGCAGCTCGGTGGCCGGGGCTAATGAAAAACTGTTTTTT. As protein: CASSSVAGANEKLFF.

The chain has TRBV11-2 and TRBJ2-7; 9 nucleotides agree with TRBD1. V shed 3 bases and J 0 bases; nucleotides not matched to a gene: 6. Looked up from germline, CDR1 is SGHAT and CDR2 is FQNNGV. The CDR3 is 16 amino acids. The CDR3 protein is CASSFAGTGSSYEQYF. Written as DNA, the CDR3 is TGTGCCAGCAGCTTCGCCGGGACAGGGAGCTCCTACGAGCAGTACTTC.

This clone was recorded only once. V and J are TRBV29-1 and TRBJ2-5; 11 bases are shared with TRBD1. The J call may be faulty, since TRBJ2-7 better matches the DNA end. CDR1 is SQVTM and CDR2 is ANQGSEA in the germline V gene. This CDR3 spans 15 amino acids. CDR3 nucleotide sequence: TGCAGCGTGGAGGACAGGGGGCATCTTGCCTACGAGCAGTACTTC. Amino acid sequence: CSVEDRGHLAYEQYF.

The V and J genes are TRBV19 and TRBJ2-7, with a weak D call TRBD1 (7 bases). CDR1 and CDR2 (germline): LNHDA, SQIVND (reference sequence). The CDR3 sequence is 15 residues long. V was pared by 8 bases and J by 3 bases, with 20 bases between. The DNA for the CDR3 is TGTGCCAGTTCTACCCAGGGGGGACAGCACTACGAGCAGTACTTC. Its translation: CASSTQGGQHYEQYF.

With respect to this clone: The same CDR3 can be traced to other DNA sequences in this sample. V usage is TRBV30 and J usage is TRBJ2-3; no firm D call. The CDR3 loop spans 13 amino acids. Germline CDR1 and CDR2: GTSNPN and SVGIG (reference sequence). V gave up 4 bases and J gave up 1 base, with 9 bases separating them. The CDR3 DNA sequence: TGTGCCTGGAACCCCGGAGGCACAGATACGCAGTATTTT. It encodes CAWNPGGTDTQYF.

The chain combines TRBV5-4 with TRBJ2-3; TRBD2 matches at 8 bases. The CDR3 contains 15 residues. J lost 1 base, V lost 3 bases, and 4 bases had no gene match. Germline CDR1 is SGHNT and CDR2 is YYREEE (reference sequence). The CDR3: CASSSGLGGTDTQYF. DNA for the CDR3: TGTGCCAGCAGCTCGGGACTAGGAGGCACAGATACGCAGTATTTT.

The chain couples TRBV27 to TRBJ2-3; D ambiguous. Germline values: CDR1 MNHEY, CDR2 SMNVEV (reference sequence). Trimming stripped 4 bases from V and 0 bases from J, with 8 bases between. This CDR3 is built from 14 residues. CDR3 region: CASSWSTSTDTQYF. Written as DNA, the CDR3 is TGTGCCAGCAGTTGGTCTACTAGCACAGATACGCAGTATTTT.

The genes are TRBV30 and TRBJ2-7; TRBD1 is a possible D gene (6 bases). The length of the CDR3 is 13 residues. Trimming shortened V by 2 bases and J by 5 bases, and 13 bases separated the two germline ends. CDR1 and CDR2 from the germline V gene are GTSNPN and SVGIG (reference sequence). CDR3 sequence: CAWSRQGRNEQYF. The CDR3 DNA is TGTGCCTGGAGTAGGCAGGGGAGAAACGAGCAGTACTTC.

This clone came up a few times. The rearrangement links TRBV23-1 to TRBJ2-5, with TRBD1 identical over 7 bases. TRBV23-1 is an open reading frame, and its role is uncertain. The CDR3 is made up of 15 amino acids. J was trimmed by 3 bases and V by 2 bases; bases with no gene match: 6. CDR3 sequence reads: CASSQNRTGEETQYF. DNA for the CDR3: TGCGCCAGCAGTCAAAATCGGACAGGAGAAGAGACCCAGTACTTC.

The J gene is TRBJ2-7, the V gene TRBV9; D may be TRBD2 (5 bases). Trimming stripped 0 bases from V and 0 bases from J, with 7 bases between. There are 14 residues in the CDR3. Germline CDR1 reads SGDLS; CDR2 reads YYNGEE. CDR3 DNA: TGTGCCAGCAGCGTAGGCGGGCACTCCTACGAGCAGTACTTC. Its protein product is CASSVGGHSYEQYF.

CDR3 nucleotide sequence: TGTGCCAGCAGCTTAGCGGCTAGCGGGGCTCCCTACGAGCAGTACTTC. It encodes CASSLAASGAPYEQYF. The chain couples TRBV7-2 to TRBJ2-7, with 9 bases matching TRBD2. The CDR3 spans 16 residues. Germline loops: CDR1 SGHTA, CDR2 FQGNSA. With V trimmed by 0 bases and J by 2 bases, 5 bases remained unmatched.